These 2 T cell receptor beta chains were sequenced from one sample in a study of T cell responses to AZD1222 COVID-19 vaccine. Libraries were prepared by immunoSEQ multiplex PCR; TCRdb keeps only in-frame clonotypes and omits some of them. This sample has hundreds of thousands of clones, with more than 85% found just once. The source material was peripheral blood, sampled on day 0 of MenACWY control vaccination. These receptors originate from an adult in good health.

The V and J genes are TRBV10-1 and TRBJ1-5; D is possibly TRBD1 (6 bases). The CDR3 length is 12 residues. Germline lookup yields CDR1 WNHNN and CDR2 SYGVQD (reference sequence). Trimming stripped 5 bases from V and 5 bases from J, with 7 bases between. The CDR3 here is CASSQGHQPQHF. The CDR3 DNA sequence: TGCGCCAGCAGTCAGGGGCATCAGCCCCAGCATTTT.

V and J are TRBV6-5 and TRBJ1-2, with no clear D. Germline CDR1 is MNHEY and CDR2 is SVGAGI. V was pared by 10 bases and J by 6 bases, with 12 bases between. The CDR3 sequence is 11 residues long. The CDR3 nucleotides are TGTGCCAACCCCGTTCGGAATGGCTACACCTTC. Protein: CANPVRNGYTF.